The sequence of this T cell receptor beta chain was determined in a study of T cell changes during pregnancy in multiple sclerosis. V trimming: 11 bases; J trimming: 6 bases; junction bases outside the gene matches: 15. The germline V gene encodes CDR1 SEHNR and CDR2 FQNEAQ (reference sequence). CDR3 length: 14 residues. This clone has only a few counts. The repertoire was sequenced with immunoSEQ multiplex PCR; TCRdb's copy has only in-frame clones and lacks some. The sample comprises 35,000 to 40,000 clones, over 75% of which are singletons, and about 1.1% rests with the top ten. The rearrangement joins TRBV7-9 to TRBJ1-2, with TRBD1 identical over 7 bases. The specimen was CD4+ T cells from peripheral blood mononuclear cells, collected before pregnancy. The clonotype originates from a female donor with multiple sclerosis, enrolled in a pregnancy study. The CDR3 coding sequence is TGTGCCTGTCTCCGGGACAGTCGGAGTCATGGCTACACCTTC. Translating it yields CACLRDSRSHGYTF.